The source of this TCR beta chain is a study of human T cells and chemical hapten exposure. Study overall: Patients were given diphenylcyclopropenone on the scalp weekly across the approximately 25-week study. It was small differences in pooled library volume that mainly caused per-sample TCR yields to vary.

Losses at the gene ends were 3 bases for V and 3 bases for J; bases not matched to a gene: 10. The CDR3 consists of 17 residues. CDR1 and CDR2 (germline): SGDLS, YYNGEE. TCRdb re-called the RACE reads with MiXCR, one entry per CDR3 protein. Among about 170,000 distinct CDR3 sequences listed, roughly a quarter were seen once. The sample's time point: patch test 3, about 24 weeks after DPC sensitization. Treatment: therapeutic diphenylcyclopropenone sensitization with weekly scalp DPC. This clonotype was counted only a few times. This TCR was sampled from a young woman with alopecia areata. Some clones in this sample may be carry-over from other donors' samples. This specimen was whole blood, taken in connection with sensitization to the hapten diphenylcyclopropenone (DPC). J is TRBJ1-1 and V is TRBV9; 11 bases align to TRBD1. CDR3 protein: CASSARTGGFSDTEAFF. In DNA form, the CDR3 reads TGTGCCAGCAGCGCCAGGACAGGGGGCTTTTCGGACACTGAAGCTTTCTTT.